The TCR beta chain under discussion was sequenced for a study of blood T cells in healthy people across ages. Germline V gene data show CDR1 as SGHTA and CDR2 as FQGNSA. CDR3 length: 13 amino acids. The V end was cut by 5 bases, the J end by 7 bases, with 12 bases between. Primers used in a second PCR of about 6 to 11 cycles were a sample-barcoded 5' primer and a J-beta primer mix. TCRdb analysed the 5' RACE reads with MiXCR anew, one entry per CDR3 protein. The sample has 750,000 to 1,000,000 distinct CDR3 sequences, 29% seen once. Another study also made use of these data, one on T cells of mothers and their children.

The sample was blood. The chain recombines TRBV7-2 with TRBJ1-5; TRBD1 might be the D (5 bases). This TCR came from a woman aged 35 to 49 in good health. The CDR3 loop is CASSGEQGQPQHF. The CDR3, as DNA: TGTGCCAGCAGCGGAGAGCAGGGCCAGCCCCAGCATTTT.